The clone carrying this T cell receptor beta chain has only a few counts. TCRdb ran MiXCR on the RT-PCR reads and lists one entry per CDR3 protein. The table shows 550,000 to 750,000 distinct CDR3 sequences, with 11% to 15% occurring only once. This CDR3 contains 17 residues. V lost 0 bases and J lost 6; bases outside the gene matches: 11. Germline CDR1 DFQATT, CDR2 SNEGSKA (reference sequence). The chain uses TRBV20-1 and TRBJ2-1, with TRBD2 identical over 10 bases. Sequencing input: memory CD4+ T cells from blood. The source is a female donor in good health, serving as a healthy control. The CDR3 DNA is TGCAGTGCTAGAGACCTTAAGACTAGCGGGCGAATCAATGAGCAGTTCTTC. Amino acid sequence: CSARDLKTSGRINEQFF.